This T cell receptor beta chain is drawn from a study of T cell responses to AZD1222 COVID-19 vaccine. The CDR3 consists of 15 residues. Trimming pared 4 bases from V and 0 bases from J, leaving 12 bases between. Germline V gene lookup returns CDR1 MNHEY and CDR2 SMNVEV (reference sequence). Profiling relied on immunoSEQ multiplex PCR, and the TCRdb table lists in-frame clones only, not all of them. Of approximately 140,000 clones detected, 85% to 95% appear once; the ten largest clones hold about 1.9%. The chain joins TRBV27 to TRBJ1-1; D unclear. This TCR was recovered from an adult in good health. The input for sequencing was peripheral blood, taken on day 0 of AZD1222 vaccination. CDR3 coding DNA: TGTGCCAGCAGTTCCTTACAGAACATGAACACTGAAGCTTTCTTT. Amino acid sequence: CASSSLQNMNTEAFF.